A selection of T cell receptor beta chains follows, all from one sample in a study of T cell repertoires in ileal Crohn's disease. Sequenced by immunoSEQ multiplex PCR; TCRdb stores in-frame clones only, minus some. The data show 4,000 to 6,000 clones, 80% to 90% seen once. The sequenced material came from ileal tissue. Receptors originate from an adult with Crohn's disease. CDR3s include the opening cysteine and the closing phenylalanine or tryptophan. A D gene is named only where the DNA matches it firmly.

d_call	cdr3_length	v_call	j_call	cdr3_aa	cdr3_nt
TRBD1	15	TRBV30	TRBJ1-1	CAWSTSGQGASEAFF	TGTGCCTGGAGTACTTCGGGACAGGGGGCGTCTGAAGCTTTCTTT
TRBD2	14	TRBV15	TRBJ2-5	CATSSGRGQETQYF	TGTGCCACCAGTAGCGGGAGGGGGCAAGAGACCCAGTACTTC
TRBD1	15	TRBV2	TRBJ1-5	CASSESGGRSQPQHF	TGTGCCAGCAGTGAATCAGGGGGCAGAAGTCAGCCCCAGCATTTT
.	13	TRBV6-1	TRBJ2-7	CASKSGYAYEQYF	TGTGCCAGCAAAAGCGGTTATGCCTACGAGCAGTACTTC
.	15	TRBV5-4	TRBJ1-4	CASSLRRGLGEKLFF	TGTGCCAGCAGCTTGCGAAGAGGGTTAGGGGAAAAACTGTTTTTT
.	15	TRBV28	TRBJ1-5	CASSPPPMGNQPQHF	TGTGCCAGCAGCCCACCTCCTATGGGCAATCAGCCCCAGCATTTT
.	14	TRBV5-4	TRBJ2-2	CASSRQGLAGELFF	TGTGCCAGCAGTAGGCAGGGGTTGGCCGGGGAGCTGTTTTTT
.	13	TRBV11-3	TRBJ1-1	CASSIGPNTEAFF	TGTGCCAGCAGCATTGGCCCGAACACTGAAGCTTTCTTT
.	14	TRBV7-2	TRBJ2-5	CASSLGLAQETQYF	TGTGCCAGCAGCTTAGGGTTAGCTCAAGAGACCCAGTACTTC
.	15	TRBV11-2	TRBJ2-2	CASRAAAGGTGELFF	TGTGCCAGCAGGGCCGCAGCGGGTGGAACCGGGGAGCTGTTTTTT
TRBD1	15	TRBV7-2	TRBJ2-7	CASSPIARGTGEQYF	TGTGCCAGCAGCCCGATAGCCAGGGGGACGGGCGAGCAGTACTTC
.	14	TRBV5-1	TRBJ1-1	CASSPAGPNTEAFF	TGCGCCAGCAGCCCCGCAGGTCCGAACACTGAAGCTTTCTTT
TRBD2	17	TRBV18	TRBJ2-7	CASSRTSGGLSSYEQYF	TGTGCCAGCTCACGGACTAGCGGGGGACTTAGCTCCTACGAGCAGTACTTC
.	13	TRBV18	TRBJ2-7	CASSLTTDYEQYF	TGTGCCAGCTCCCTGACGACCGACTACGAGCAGTACTTC